This T cell receptor beta chain was captured by sequencing in a study of T cell responses to AZD1222 COVID-19 vaccine. Study conclusions and caveats: Repertoires were sampled only after the peak T cell response. Spike-specific TCRs gained breadth and depth after people received two AZD1222 doses. Reportedly, close to half of spike-specific TCRs are directed against unmutated variant regions. Seropositive at baseline were only 5 to 7 AZD1222 recipients.

Profiled with immunoSEQ multiplex PCR; TCRdb holds only in-frame clones, not every one. Counted here are roughly 160,000 clones, roughly 92% occurring once; the ten biggest clones make up over 1.5%. Germline assignment: CDR1 SNHLY and CDR2 FYNNEI. The CDR3 sequence is 11 residues long. V lost 6 bases and J 2 bases, leaving 5 bases between the germline ends. In this sample, this clone turned up a few times. Antigen unknown. Sequencing used peripheral blood, obtained on day 0 of AZD1222 vaccination. The rearrangement uses TRBV2 and TRBJ2-7; D is undetermined. This TCR came from an adult in good health. As DNA, the CDR3 is TGTGCCAGCAGCCCGACCTACGAGCAGTACTTC. The encoded protein is CASSPTYEQYF.